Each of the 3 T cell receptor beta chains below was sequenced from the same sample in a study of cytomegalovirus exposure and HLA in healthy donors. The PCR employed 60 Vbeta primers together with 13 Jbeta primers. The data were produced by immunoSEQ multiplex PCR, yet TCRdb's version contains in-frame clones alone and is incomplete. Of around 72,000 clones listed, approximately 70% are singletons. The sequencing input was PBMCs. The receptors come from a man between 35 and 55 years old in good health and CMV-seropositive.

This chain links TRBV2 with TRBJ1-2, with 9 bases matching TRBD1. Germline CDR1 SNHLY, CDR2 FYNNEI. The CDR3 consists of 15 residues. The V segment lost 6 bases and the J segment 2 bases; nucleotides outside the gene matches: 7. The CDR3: CASSLQGARNYGYTF. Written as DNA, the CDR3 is TGTGCCAGCAGCTTACAGGGGGCAAGGAACTATGGCTACACCTTC.

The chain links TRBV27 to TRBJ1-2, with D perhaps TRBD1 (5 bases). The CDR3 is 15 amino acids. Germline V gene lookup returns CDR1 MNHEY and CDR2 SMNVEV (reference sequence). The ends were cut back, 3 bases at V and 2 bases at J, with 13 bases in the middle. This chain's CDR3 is CASSFSTENNYGYTF. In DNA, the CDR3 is TGTGCCAGCAGTTTTTCGACAGAAAACAACTATGGCTACACCTTC.

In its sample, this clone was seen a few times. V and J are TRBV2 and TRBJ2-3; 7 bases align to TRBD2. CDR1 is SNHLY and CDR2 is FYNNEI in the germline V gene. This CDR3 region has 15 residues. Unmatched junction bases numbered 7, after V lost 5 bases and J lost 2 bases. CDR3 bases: TGTGCCAGCAGTTCTTGGGGGAGGGCCACAGATACGCAGTATTTT. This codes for CASSSWGRATDTQYF.